These 22 T cell receptor beta chains share one sample of origin, sequenced in a study of Ad26.COV2.S vaccination and SARS-CoV-2 variants. Sequenced by immunoSEQ multiplex PCR; TCRdb stores in-frame clones only, minus some. The table shows hundreds of thousands of clones, with 75% to 95% occurring only once. This sample's treatment: some 20 received Ad26.COV2.S at low or high dose, single or two shots; roughly five received placebo; per-sample allocation not given. Specimen acquisition occurred on day 63 following the initial vaccine or placebo injection. The source was peripheral blood, collected in a trial of Ad26.COV2.S vaccine versus placebo. All receptors derive from a person between 18 and 65 years old who received the Ad26.COV2.S COVID-19 vaccine or a placebo.

V and J are TRBV5-4 and TRBJ1-1; the D gene is possibly TRBD1 (5 bases). The germline V and J ends were trimmed by 2 bases and 11 bases, with 19 bases remaining between them. Looked up from germline, CDR1 is SGHNT and CDR2 is YYREEE (reference sequence). The CDR3 totals 14 residues. Written as DNA, the CDR3 is TGTGCCAGCAGCTTCCGGGGCCCATTCTCACGGGCTTTCTTT. Amino acid sequence: CASSFRGPFSRAFF.

This chain connects TRBV5-1 to TRBJ1-1; D is perhaps TRBD1 (5 bases). Germline V lookup: CDR1 SGHRS, CDR2 YFSETQ. Trimming took off 0 bases at V and 4 bases at J, with 10 bases between the two ends. This CDR3 is built from 14 residues. This CDR3 is CASSLDGAATEAFF. Here the CDR3 DNA reads TGCGCCAGCAGCTTGGACGGGGCGGCCACTGAAGCTTTCTTT.

The count of this clone is one. J is TRBJ2-1 and V is TRBV18; 8 positions match TRBD2. Germline V gives CDR1 KGHSH, CDR2 LQKENI. J was trimmed by 7 bases and V by 6 bases; bases with no gene match: 14. The CDR3 runs 16 residues. The CDR3 here is CASSYREGAGWNEQFF. CDR3 nucleotides: TGTGCCAGCTCCTATCGGGAGGGTGCAGGTTGGAATGAGCAGTTCTTC.

The chain carries TRBV30 and TRBJ2-2; D is undetermined. Germline values: CDR1 GTSNPN, CDR2 SVGIG (reference sequence). The CDR3 spans 10 residues. The ends were cut back, 5 bases at V and 4 bases at J, with 2 bases in the middle. The CDR3 protein is CAWATGELFF. The DNA of the CDR3 is TGTGCCTGGGCCACCGGGGAGCTGTTTTTT.

This rearrangement joins TRBV5-4 to TRBJ1-4; 10 bases are a match to TRBD1. This CDR3 has 14 amino acids. CDR1 and CDR2 (germline): SGHNT, YYREEE (reference sequence). The trim removed 5 bases at V and 8 bases at J, leaving 6 bases unmatched. This chain's CDR3 is CASSPDRGREKLFF. The CDR3 coding sequence is TGTGCCAGCAGTCCGGACAGGGGGAGAGAAAAACTGTTTTTT.

The CDR3 reads CACRDSDTGELFF. DNA of the CDR3: TGTGCCTGCCGGGACAGTGACACCGGGGAGCTGTTTTTT. V and J are TRBV2 and TRBJ2-2; 7 nucleotides agree with TRBD1. This CDR3 region has 13 residues. With V trimmed by 11 bases and J by 3 bases, 6 bases remained unmatched. CDR1 is SNHLY, CDR2 FYNNEI, per germline.

The CDR3 bases are TGCGCCAGCAGCCAAGGACAGGGGTACTACGAGCAGTACTTC. This translates into CASSQGQGYYEQYF. V is TRBV4-1 and J is TRBJ2-7, with TRBD1 matching over 8 bases. The CDR3 contains 14 residues. Germline V lookup: CDR1 MGHRA, CDR2 YSYEKL. After removal of 1 base from V and 3 bases from J, the junction contained 2 bases not matched to a gene.

The chain has TRBV25-1 and TRBJ1-1; the D is unclear. Trimming cost V 6 bases and J 6 bases, with 8 bases left between them. The CDR3 is 11 amino acids. Germline loops: CDR1 MGHDK, CDR2 SYGVNS. The CDR3 region is CASRGWAEAFF. CDR3 bases: TGTGCCAGCAGAGGTTGGGCTGAAGCTTTCTTT.

As to this clone: One end of the junction fails to match germline, which may point to a read error. The chain carries TRBV7-7 and TRBJ2-1, with 9 bases lining up with TRBD1. The germline gives CDR1 SSHAT, CDR2 FNYEAQ (reference sequence). This CDR3 spans 16 amino acids. The CDR3: CASSSRIGTGIHEQFF. The CDR3 bases are TGTGCTAGCAGCTCGAGAATTGGGACAGGGATCCATGAGCAGTTCTTC.

The chain couples TRBV30 to TRBJ2-1; D is possibly TRBD2 (5 bases). Germline V CDR1 and CDR2: GTSNPN, SVGIG (reference sequence). V lost 3 bases and J 4 bases, leaving 10 bases between the germline ends. There are 13 residues in the CDR3. The CDR3 protein is CAWSWTQYNEQFF. The CDR3 nucleotides read TGTGCCTGGAGCTGGACTCAATACAATGAGCAGTTCTTC.

J is TRBJ1-5 and V is TRBV4-3; no firm D call. V shed 0 bases and J shed 5 bases, with 5 bases lying between them. Germline values: CDR1 LGHNA, CDR2 YSLEER. This CDR3 has 13 amino acids. The CDR3 sequence is CASSQDGYQPQHF. The CDR3 coding sequence is TGCGCCAGCAGCCAAGACGGTTATCAGCCCCAGCATTTT.

The genes are TRBV6-6 and TRBJ1-5; D may be TRBD1 (5 bases). The germline V and J ends were trimmed by 4 bases and 3 bases, with 13 bases remaining between them. Germline CDR1 is MNHNY and CDR2 is SVGAGI (reference sequence). This CDR3 region has 15 residues. The CDR3 loop is CASSWIDSANQPQHF. For the CDR3, the DNA is TGTGCCAGCAGTTGGATCGACAGTGCCAATCAGCCCCAGCATTTT.

This clone was recorded once. The J gene is TRBJ1-2, the V gene TRBV7-2; the D gene is possibly TRBD1 (5 bases). In germline, CDR1 is SGHTA, CDR2 FQGNSA. The CDR3 contains 14 residues. V was clipped by 3 bases and J by 2 bases, with 10 bases between them. This CDR3 reads CASSLPGLNYGYTF. The CDR3 DNA reads as TGTGCCAGCAGCTTGCCAGGGCTAAACTATGGCTACACCTTC.

V usage is TRBV4-3 and J usage is TRBJ2-2, with D uncertain. V gave up 1 base and J gave up 6 bases, with 12 bases separating them. The CDR3 extends over 15 amino acids. The V gene's germline CDR1 is LGHNA and CDR2 YSLEER. DNA for the CDR3: TGCGCCAGCAGCCAAGGCGCCAGCCAGGCCGGGGAGCTGTTTTTT. As protein: CASSQGASQAGELFF.

The gene calls are TRBV7-2 and TRBJ2-7; D gene uncertain. The CDR3 covers 15 residues. Germline CDR1 reads SGHTA; CDR2 reads FQGNSA. The V end lost 5 bases, the J end lost 0 bases, and 14 bases lay between the germline ends. CDR3 DNA sequence: TGTGCCAGCAGCACTACCCCGGGCGGCTCCTACGAGCAGTACTTC. Protein sequence: CASSTTPGGSYEQYF. Supplemented by reference TRBV7-2 and TRBJ2-7, the full variable domain reads GAGVSQSPSNKVTEKGKDVELRCDPISGHTALYWYRQSLGQGLEFLIYFQGNSAPDKSGLPSDRFSAERTGGSVSTLTIQRTQQEDSAVYLCASSTTPGGSYEQYFGPGTRLTVT.

The J gene is TRBJ2-5, the V gene TRBV19; D is unclear. The CDR3 loop spans 16 amino acids. Looked up from germline, CDR1 is LNHDA and CDR2 is SQIVND (reference sequence). V dropped 5 bases and J dropped 5 bases, with 21 bases sitting between them. The CDR3 protein is CASSPRVLSLWETQYF. The CDR3 nucleotides read TGTGCCAGTAGTCCCCGGGTCCTGAGCCTGTGGGAGACCCAGTACTTC.

This chain links TRBV19 with TRBJ1-2; 8 positions agree with TRBD1. The CDR3 contains 14 residues. CDR1 is LNHDA, CDR2 SQIVND, per germline (reference sequence). The ends lost 7 bases at V and 4 bases at J; junction bases unmatched: 8. This chain's CDR3 is CASNPGQGAYGYTF. The CDR3 DNA follows: TGTGCCAGTAATCCAGGCCAGGGGGCCTATGGCTACACCTTC.

V is TRBV7-2 and J is TRBJ2-1; D remains unclear. This CDR3 region has 16 residues. Germline-derived CDR1 and CDR2 are SGHTA and FQGNSA. V dropped 5 bases and J dropped 0 bases, with 14 bases sitting between them. The CDR3 nucleotides read TGTGCCAGCAGCCAGCTTTCAGGTATCTCCTACAATGAGCAGTTCTTC. Protein: CASSQLSGISYNEQFF.

CDR3: CASSLVIAPNNEQFF. The CDR3 coding sequence is TGTGCCAGCAGCTTAGTAATAGCCCCTAACAATGAGCAGTTCTTC. The chain joins TRBV7-6 to TRBJ2-1; D remains unclear. The germline V and J ends were trimmed by 1 base and 5 bases, with 12 bases remaining between them. Germline CDR1 is SGHVS and CDR2 is FNYEAQ. This CDR3 has 15 amino acids.

This clone was seen only a few times. The chain is built from TRBV10-3 and TRBJ1-1; D is unresolved. The CDR3 covers 11 residues. Germline loops: CDR1 ENHRY, CDR2 SYGVKD. Trimming removed 3 bases at V and 5 bases at J, with 4 bases between. The CDR3 bases are TGTGCCATCAGTGAACAGACTGAAGCTTTCTTT. Its translation is CAISEQTEAFF.

The chain joins TRBV30 to TRBJ2-7; D is ambiguous. This CDR3 is 11 amino acids long. Trimming shortened V by 3 bases and J by 3 bases, and 6 bases separated the two germline ends. In germline, CDR1 is GTSNPN, CDR2 SVGIG (reference sequence). This CDR3 is CAWSADYEQYF. The CDR3 DNA is TGTGCCTGGAGCGCCGACTACGAGCAGTACTTC.

The J gene is TRBJ2-1, the V gene TRBV7-2; no clear D gene. Per germline, CDR1 SGHTA and CDR2 FQGNSA. V lost 1 base and J 4 bases, leaving 5 bases between the germline ends. The CDR3 totals 13 residues. The CDR3 protein is CASSLDRYNEQFF. The CDR3 DNA sequence: TGTGCCAGCAGCTTAGATCGATACAATGAGCAGTTCTTC.